The 22 T cell receptor beta chains below all came from one sample that was sequenced in a study of T cells in tumors after PD-1 blockade. Sequenced by immunoSEQ multiplex PCR; TCRdb stores in-frame clones only, minus some. The data hold roughly 13,000 clones, with around two thirds observed a single time. Sequenced here: tumor tissue, sampled after anti-PD-1 treatment. Every receptor here comes from a human donor with cutaneous squamous cell carcinoma.

The chain employs TRBV6-6 and TRBJ2-7; perhaps TRBD1 as D (5 bases). Germline assignment: CDR1 MNHNY and CDR2 SVGAGI (reference sequence). Trimming stripped 2 bases from V and 4 bases from J, with 9 bases between. The CDR3 contains 13 residues. As DNA, the CDR3 is TGTGCCAGCAGTTACGGGGCAGCTTACGAGCAGTACTTC. Translation gives CASSYGAAYEQYF.

The chain joins TRBV18 to TRBJ1-1, with no clear D. Germline CDR1 and CDR2: KGHSH and LQKENI. The CDR3 has 15 amino acids. V was shortened by 6 bases and J by 5 bases, with 19 bases between the two germline ends. In DNA form, the CDR3 reads TGTGCCAGCTCCCCGATCGGGCACTCGGGGACTGAAGCTTTCTTT. Translating gives CASSPIGHSGTEAFF. Full variable domain (rest looked up from reference TRBV18 and TRBJ1-1): NAGVMQNPRHLVRRRGQEARLRCSPMKGHSHVYWYRQLPEEGLKFMVYLQKENIIDESGMPKERFSAEFPKEGPSILRIQQVVRGDSAAYFCASSPIGHSGTEAFFGQGTRLTVV.

The V and J genes are TRBV7-6 and TRBJ2-1, with 11 bases that match TRBD2. Trimming cost V 4 bases and J 10 bases; bases outside gene matches: 3. Germline CDR1 SGHVS, CDR2 FNYEAQ. The CDR3 loop spans 13 amino acids. The CDR3 DNA sequence: TGTGCCAGCAGCTCGGGACTAGCGGACGAGCAGTTCTTC. Protein product: CASSSGLADEQFF.

This clone was seen a few times. This chain connects TRBV18 to TRBJ2-6; 12 nucleotides match TRBD2. The CDR3 extends over 21 amino acids. The germline V gene has CDR1 KGHSH and CDR2 LQKENI. Trimming took 5 bases from V and 0 from J; bases not matched to a gene: 14. CDR3 sequence: CASSGKLTSGGGISGANVLTF. The CDR3 bases are TGTGCCAGCTCAGGAAAACTGACTAGCGGGGGAGGTATCTCTGGGGCCAACGTCCTGACTTTC.

In this sample, this clone turned up a few times. V and J are TRBV4-1 and TRBJ2-2; D may be TRBD2 (6 bases). Trimming shortened V by 5 bases and J by 1 base, and 14 bases separated the two germline ends. Germline CDR1 reads MGHRA; CDR2 reads YSYEKL. There are 16 residues in the CDR3. This CDR3 is CASSFPRRGNTGELFF. The CDR3 DNA is TGCGCCAGCAGCTTCCCCAGGAGGGGGAACACCGGGGAGCTGTTTTTT.

The chain employs TRBV2 and TRBJ1-1; D remains ambiguous. Trimming took off 5 bases at V and 1 base at J, with 5 bases between the two ends. The CDR3 loop spans 12 amino acids. Germline CDR1 is SNHLY and CDR2 is FYNNEI. The CDR3 here is CASSTQNTEAFF. In DNA form, the CDR3 reads TGTGCCAGCAGTACACAGAACACTGAAGCTTTCTTT.

This clone rates as medium-sized. The same CDR3 is also encoded by other DNA sequences in this sample. The CDR3 sequence is CASSLTGNNEQFF. The CDR3 bases are TGTGCCAGCAGCTTAACGGGAAACAATGAGCAGTTCTTC. The chain couples TRBV7-3 to TRBJ2-1; unclear D gene. The CDR3 is 13 amino acids. Trimming cost V 0 bases and J 5 bases, with 5 bases left between them. Germline-derived CDR1 and CDR2 are SGHTA and FQGTGA.

This clone was counted between two and nine times. This chain links TRBV5-6 with TRBJ2-7; D uncertain. Germline values: CDR1 SGHDT, CDR2 YYEEEE. The CDR3 sequence is 13 residues long. V shed 0 bases and J shed 5 bases, with 9 bases lying between them. CDR3 in DNA: TGTGCCAGCAGCTTGGATATGGCTCACGAGCAGTACTTC. This translates into CASSLDMAHEQYF.

The V gene is TRBV6-5, the J gene TRBJ2-3; D ambiguous. CDR1 and CDR2 from the germline V gene are MNHEY and SVGAGI. The V end lost 8 bases, the J end lost 2 bases, and 14 bases lay between the germline ends. The CDR3 has 14 amino acids. The CDR3 DNA reads as TGTGCCAGCGATCGGGTAGGCGACACAGATACGCAGTATTTT. It yields the protein CASDRVGDTDTQYF.

The chain recombines TRBV7-9 with TRBJ2-1; possible D gene TRBD2, 6 bases. The CDR3 length is 15 residues. Germline loops: CDR1 SEHNR, CDR2 FQNEAQ (reference sequence). The V end was cut by 5 bases, the J end by 4 bases, with 15 bases between. This chain's CDR3 is CASSRTTPIYNEQFF. Written as DNA, the CDR3 is TGTGCCAGCAGCCGGACTACCCCCATTTACAATGAGCAGTTCTTC.

The V gene is TRBV7-2, the J gene TRBJ1-5; D is uncertain. The germline gives CDR1 SGHTA, CDR2 FQGNSA. Trimming pared 2 bases from V and 5 bases from J, leaving 13 bases between. The CDR3 contains 15 residues. CDR3 region: CASSLYGTSDQPQHF. As DNA, the CDR3 is TGTGCCAGCAGCTTATATGGCACCTCCGATCAGCCCCAGCATTTT.

The rearrangement uses TRBV5-1 and TRBJ2-7; TRBD1 matches 9 bases. V trimming: 6 bases; J trimming: 4 bases; junction bases outside the gene matches: 2. Per the germline V gene, CDR1 is SGHRS and CDR2 is YFSETQ. The CDR3 sequence is 12 residues long. CDR3 protein: CASKGQGYEQYF. The CDR3 DNA sequence: TGCGCCAGCAAGGGACAGGGTTACGAGCAGTACTTC.

The V call is TRBV19, the J call TRBJ2-5, with D unresolved. V dropped 3 bases and J dropped 5 bases, with 10 bases sitting between them. The CDR3 consists of 13 residues. Germline loops: CDR1 LNHDA, CDR2 SQIVND (reference sequence). CDR3 in amino acids: CASSIGGAETQYF. The CDR3 bases are TGTGCCAGTAGTATTGGTGGTGCGGAGACCCAGTACTTC.

J is TRBJ2-5 and V is TRBV12-3 or TRBV12-4; perhaps TRBD2 as D (6 bases). Trimming removed 6 bases from V and 4 bases from J, with 12 bases in between. This CDR3 has 13 amino acids. In DNA form, the CDR3 reads TGTGCCAGCAGATCCCTGGGGGGAGAGACCCAGTACTTC. Encoded protein: CASRSLGGETQYF.

The chain has TRBV5-1 and TRBJ1-1; D gene unclear. The length of the CDR3 is 14 residues. The V and J ends lost 4 bases and 0 bases respectively, with 10 bases between them. Per germline, CDR1 SGHRS and CDR2 YFSETQ. CDR3 region: CASSPDGLNTEAFF. CDR3 nucleotide sequence: TGCGCCAGCAGCCCTGACGGACTGAACACTGAAGCTTTCTTT. The full variable domain, rest sourced from reference TRBV5-1 and TRBJ1-1, is KAGVTQTPRYLIKTRGQQVTLSCSPISGHRSVSWYQQTPGQGLQFLFEYFSETQRNKGNFPGRFSGRQFSNSRSEMNVSTLELGDSALYLCASSPDGLNTEAFFGQGTRLTVV.

The J gene is TRBJ2-1, the V gene TRBV7-8; 11 bases fit TRBD2. Germline CDR1 is SGHVS and CDR2 is FQNEAQ. This CDR3 region has 15 residues. V lost 2 bases and J lost 8; bases outside the gene matches: 5. The CDR3 here is CASSLLSGRAHEQFF. In nucleotides, the CDR3 is TGTGCCAGCAGCTTACTTAGCGGGAGGGCCCATGAGCAGTTCTTC.

V gene TRBV3-1 (or the pseudogene TRBV3-2) combines with J gene TRBJ1-3; no clear D gene. This CDR3 region has 15 residues. V was shortened by 1 base and J by 3 bases, with 10 bases between the two germline ends. Looked up from germline, CDR1 is LGHDT and CDR2 is YNNKEL (reference sequence). The DNA for the CDR3 is TGTGCCAGCAGCCAAGGATGGGGTGGTGGAAACACCATATATTTT. This encodes CASSQGWGGGNTIYF.

This clone was counted only a few times. The chain has TRBV9 and TRBJ1-3; D might be TRBD1 (6 bases). V lost 0 bases and J lost 2, with 15 bases in between. The CDR3 length is 17 residues. The germline V gene has CDR1 SGDLS and CDR2 YYNGEE. DNA of the CDR3: TGTGCCAGCAGCGTAGGATTGCAGGGGACCACTGGAAACACCATATATTTT. This codes for CASSVGLQGTTGNTIYF.

The chain has TRBV5-1 and TRBJ2-7; 12 bases are a match to TRBD1. The CDR3 is 15 residues long. Germline trimming cut 6 bases from V and 5 bases from J; bases unmatched to any gene: 9. Germline V gene sequence: CDR1 SGHRS, CDR2 YFSETQ. This chain's CDR3 is CASTLVGTGGHEQYF. CDR3 sequence (DNA): TGCGCCAGCACCCTCGTCGGGACAGGGGGCCACGAGCAGTACTTC.

The V call is TRBV18, the J call TRBJ1-1; D is uncertain. From germline, CDR1 is KGHSH and CDR2 LQKENI. This CDR3 has 13 amino acids. Trimming took off 5 bases at V and 1 base at J, with 8 bases between the two ends. The CDR3 is CASSARTNTEAFF. The CDR3 coding sequence is TGTGCCAGCTCAGCGCGAACGAACACTGAAGCTTTCTTT.

The rearrangement joins TRBV18 to TRBJ2-3, with 7 bases identical to TRBD2. CDR3 length: 19 residues. From germline, CDR1 is KGHSH and CDR2 LQKENI. V lost 0 bases, J lost 1 base, and 13 bases stayed unmatched. The CDR3 protein is CASSPPTSRLPPRTDTQYF. CDR3 coding DNA: TGTGCCAGCTCACCACCGACTAGCCGGCTCCCTCCACGCACAGATACGCAGTATTTT.

The genes are TRBV7-2 and TRBJ1-5; TRBD1 might be the D (6 bases). The ends were cut back, 2 bases at V and 5 bases at J, with 16 bases in the middle. Germline CDR1 and CDR2: SGHTA and FQGNSA. This CDR3 is 16 amino acids long. The CDR3: CASSLIVQGLHQPQHF. CDR3 nucleotides: TGTGCCAGCAGCTTAATCGTCCAGGGGCTGCATCAGCCCCAGCATTTT.